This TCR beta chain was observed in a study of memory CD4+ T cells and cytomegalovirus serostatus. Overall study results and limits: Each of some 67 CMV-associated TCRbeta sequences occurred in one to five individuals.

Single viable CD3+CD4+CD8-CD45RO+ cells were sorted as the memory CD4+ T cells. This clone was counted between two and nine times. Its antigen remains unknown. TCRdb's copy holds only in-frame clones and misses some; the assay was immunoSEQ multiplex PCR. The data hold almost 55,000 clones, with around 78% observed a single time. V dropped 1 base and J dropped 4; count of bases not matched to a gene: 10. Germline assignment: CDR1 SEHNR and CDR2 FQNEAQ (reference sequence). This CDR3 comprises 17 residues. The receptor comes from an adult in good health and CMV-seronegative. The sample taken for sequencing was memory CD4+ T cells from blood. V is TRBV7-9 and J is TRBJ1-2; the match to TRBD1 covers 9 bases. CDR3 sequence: CASSLVLGRDRAYGYTF. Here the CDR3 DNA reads TGTGCCAGCAGCTTAGTATTAGGCCGGGACAGGGCCTATGGCTACACCTTC.